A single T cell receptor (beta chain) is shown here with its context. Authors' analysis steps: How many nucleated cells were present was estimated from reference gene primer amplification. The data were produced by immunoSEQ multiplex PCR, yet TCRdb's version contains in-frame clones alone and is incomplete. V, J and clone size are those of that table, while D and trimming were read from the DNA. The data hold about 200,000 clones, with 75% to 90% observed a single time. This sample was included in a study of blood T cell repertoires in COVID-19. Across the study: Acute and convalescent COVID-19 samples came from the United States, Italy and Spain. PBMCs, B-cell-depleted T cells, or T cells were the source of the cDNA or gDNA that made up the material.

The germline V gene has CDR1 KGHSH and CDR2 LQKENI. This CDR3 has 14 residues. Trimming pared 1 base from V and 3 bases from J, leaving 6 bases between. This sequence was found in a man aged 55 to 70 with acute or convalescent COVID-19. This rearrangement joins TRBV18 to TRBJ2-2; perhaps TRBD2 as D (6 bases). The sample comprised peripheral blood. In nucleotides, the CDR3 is TGTGCCAGCTCACCACAGCGGGACACCGGGGAGCTGTTTTTT. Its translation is CASSPQRDTGELFF.